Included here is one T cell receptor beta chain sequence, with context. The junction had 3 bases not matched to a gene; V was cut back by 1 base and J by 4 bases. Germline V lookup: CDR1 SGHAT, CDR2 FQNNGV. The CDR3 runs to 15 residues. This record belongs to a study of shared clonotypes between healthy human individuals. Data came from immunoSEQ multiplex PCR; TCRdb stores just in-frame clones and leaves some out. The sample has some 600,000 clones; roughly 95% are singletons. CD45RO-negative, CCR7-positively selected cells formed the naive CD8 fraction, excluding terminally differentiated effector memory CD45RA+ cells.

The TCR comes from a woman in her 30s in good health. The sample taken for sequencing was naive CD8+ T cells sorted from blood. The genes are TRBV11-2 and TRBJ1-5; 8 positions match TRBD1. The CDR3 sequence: CASSLGTGRNQPQHF. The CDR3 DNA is TGTGCCAGCAGCTTAGGGACAGGGAGGAATCAGCCCCAGCATTTT.